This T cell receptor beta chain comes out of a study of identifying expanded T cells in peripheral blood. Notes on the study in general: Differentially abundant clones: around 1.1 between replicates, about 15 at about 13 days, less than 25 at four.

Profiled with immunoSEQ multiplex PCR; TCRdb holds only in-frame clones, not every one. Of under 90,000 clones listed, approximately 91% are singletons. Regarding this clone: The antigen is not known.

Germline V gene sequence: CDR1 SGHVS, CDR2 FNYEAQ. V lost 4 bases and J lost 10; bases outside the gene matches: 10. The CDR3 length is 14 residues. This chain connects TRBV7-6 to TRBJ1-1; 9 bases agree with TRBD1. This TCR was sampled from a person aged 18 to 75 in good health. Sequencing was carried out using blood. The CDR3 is CASSSEPGQGGAFF. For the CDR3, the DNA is TGTGCCAGCAGCTCGGAGCCGGGACAGGGTGGAGCTTTCTTT.